This entry features one T cell receptor beta chain sequence. Antigen specificity is unknown. The data belong to a study of T cell responses to AZD1222 COVID-19 vaccine. Overall study findings and caveats: Close to half of all spike-specific TCRs reportedly target regions of the variants that are unmutated. Dominant at 160-218 and 743-854, vaccine-associated CD4 TCRs also spanned spike. At study baseline, merely five or six AZD1222 recipients were seropositive.

Germline V gene data show CDR1 as LGHDT and CDR2 as YNNKEL (reference sequence). Trimming stripped 4 bases from V and 5 bases from J, with 15 bases between. CDR3 length: 16 residues. The table came from immunoSEQ multiplex PCR; TCRdb's copy has only in-frame clones and leaves some out. The table has some 90,000 clones, approximately 90% seen once. This chain links TRBV3-1 (or the pseudogene TRBV3-2) with TRBJ1-6; tentatively, D is TRBD1 (5 bases). The sample was peripheral blood, taken on day 0 of MenACWY control vaccination. The source of this sequence is an adult in good health. The DNA of the CDR3 is TGTGCCAGCAGCCTCCTCTTGGGACTGGATAATTCACCCCTCCACTTT. This translates into CASSLLLGLDNSPLHF.